This T cell receptor (beta chain) was captured in a study of T cells in localized non-small cell lung cancer. Findings and limits, study-wide: The study sequenced only one region of the tumor. As a result, intratumor heterogeneity could not be excluded and remains possible. When the top 100 tumor clones were examined, a median about 60 of them also appeared in the adjacent lung, which was paired and uninvolved. Clonality peaked in uninvolved adjacent lung rather than tumor. Increased T cell density in blood showed an association with longer overall survival.

Germline V CDR1 and CDR2: SGHNT, YENEEA. This CDR3 has 14 residues. V shed 5 bases and J shed 1 base, with 11 bases lying between them. The protocol was immunoSEQ multiplex PCR, while the TCRdb copy is restricted to in-frame clones and leaves out a portion. This sample carries 2,000 to 3,000 clones, about 26% of them seen once, and the ten largest clones take more than 6.5%. In this sample, this clone turned up a few times. Its antigen is unidentified. The sequenced sample was lung tumor tissue, obtained before any cancer treatment. The chain recombines TRBV11-3 with TRBJ1-1; possibly TRBD1 for D (5 bases). This receptor was taken from a male donor at least 60 years old with stage II squamous cell lung carcinoma. The CDR3 bases are TGTGCCAGCAGCCCTAGCGGGGGGAACACTGAAGCTTTCTTT. Amino acids: CASSPSGGNTEAFF.